This passage covers 32 T cell receptor beta chains from one sample sequenced in a study of blood T cells in healthy people across ages. The authors ran a second PCR of 7 to 11 cycles using a sample-barcoded 5' primer and a J-beta primer mix. In TCRdb, the 5' RACE reads were re-called with MiXCR into one record per CDR3 protein. Among fewer than 700,000 distinct CDR3 sequences listed, 40% to 45% were seen once. Sequenced input: blood. Every receptor here comes from a man older than 75 in good health.

V gene TRBV4-3 combines with J gene TRBJ2-7; 8 bases map to TRBD2. The V gene's germline CDR1 is LGHNA and CDR2 YSLEER. V shed 0 bases, J shed 3 bases, and the junction held 10 bases outside the gene matches. This CDR3 region has 17 residues. CDR3 in DNA: TGCGCCAGCAGCCAAGATGTAAGCGGGAGTGGGGGCTACGAGCAGTACTTC. It encodes CASSQDVSGSGGYEQYF.

There are many counts of this clonotype. The rearrangement links TRBV15 to TRBJ2-1; 8 positions match TRBD2. The ends lost 5 bases at V and 2 bases at J; junction bases unmatched: 5. Germline CDR1 is LNHNV and CDR2 is YYDKDF (reference sequence). The CDR3 extends over 15 amino acids. CDR3 bases: TGTGCCACCAGCGGACTAGCCGGTACCTACAATGAGCAGTTCTTC. As protein: CATSGLAGTYNEQFF.

CDR3 bases: TGCAGTGCTAGACCCCCCCGGCCCCCATATGGCTACACCTTC. Its protein product is CSARPPRPPYGYTF. The chain uses TRBV20-1 and TRBJ1-2; D is undetermined. Germline loops: CDR1 DFQATT, CDR2 SNEGSKA (reference sequence). CDR3 length equals 14 residues. Trimming pared 2 bases from V and 5 bases from J, leaving 15 bases between.

This chain uses TRBV6-2 or TRBV6-3 with TRBJ2-5; D is perhaps TRBD2 (6 bases). Germline V gene data show CDR1 as MNHEY and CDR2 as SVGEGT. The CDR3 runs 15 residues. With 2 bases removed from V and 4 bases from J, the gap between germline ends came to 14 bases. CDR3: CASSYRDSGGETQYF. As DNA, the CDR3 is TGTGCCAGCAGTTACCGGGACTCTGGGGGAGAGACCCAGTACTTC.

This clonotype was recorded many times. V and J are TRBV20-1 and TRBJ1-5; tentatively, D is TRBD1 (5 bases). The CDR3 loop spans 15 amino acids. V lost 2 bases, J lost 0 bases, and 11 bases lay in between. The germline V gene encodes CDR1 DFQATT and CDR2 SNEGSKA (reference sequence). DNA for the CDR3: TGCAGTGCTAGACAGGGCGCCTCTAGCAATCAGCCCCAGCATTTT. Its translation: CSARQGASSNQPQHF.

This chain uses TRBV4-2 with TRBJ1-1, with a possible D match to TRBD1 (6 bases). This CDR3 region has 18 residues. CDR1 LGHNA and CDR2 YNFKEQ come from the germline V gene. V lost 4 bases, J lost 2 bases, and 23 bases lay in between. The CDR3 DNA sequence: TGTGCCAGCAGCCTAACCTCCACATCTGGGACAAGAAACACTGAAGCTTTCTTT. It translates to CASSLTSTSGTRNTEAFF.

This clonotype was counted ten times or more. This chain links TRBV6-5 with TRBJ2-3, with 10 bases lining up with TRBD2. This CDR3 is built from 16 residues. Germline CDR1 reads MNHEY; CDR2 reads SVGAGI. The J segment lost 4 bases and the V segment lost 2 bases, leaving 6 bases of the junction unmatched. CDR3 in DNA: TGTGCCAGCAGTTACGAGGAAGCGGGGGGGTCAGATACGCAGTATTTT. Translated, it gives CASSYEEAGGSDTQYF.

The J gene is TRBJ2-2, the V gene TRBV11-2; 8 bases match TRBD2. The germline gives CDR1 SGHAT, CDR2 FQNNGV. V lost 5 bases, J lost 4 bases, and 6 bases stayed unmatched. The CDR3 has 15 residues. The CDR3: CASSPWGTSTGELFF. In DNA form, the CDR3 reads TGTGCCAGCAGCCCTTGGGGGACTAGCACCGGGGAGCTGTTTTTT.

The count of this clonotype is one. The chain has TRBV6-2 or TRBV6-3 and TRBJ2-5, with 12 nucleotides matching TRBD2. CDR1 MNHEY and CDR2 SVGEGT come from the germline V gene. V trimming: 7 bases; J trimming: 7 bases; junction bases outside the gene matches: 10. The CDR3 is 15 residues long. The CDR3 nucleotides read TGTGCCAGCATCCCCGGACTAGCGGGGAGTGGGACCCAGTACTTC. Translated: CASIPGLAGSGTQYF.

The chain has TRBV28 and TRBJ2-1; a weak D match, TRBD2 (5 bases). Germline V CDR1 and CDR2: MDHEN, SYDVKM. V dropped 10 bases and J dropped 6 bases, with 10 bases sitting between them. This CDR3 contains 11 residues. The CDR3 protein is CATAGLNEQFF. The CDR3 DNA sequence: TGTGCCACCGCTGGACTCAATGAGCAGTTCTTC.

This clonotype came up many times. A much larger clone sits a single nucleotide away, making a read error possible. The chain uses TRBV11-2 and TRBJ1-1, with 7 nucleotides matching TRBD1. This CDR3 comprises 13 residues. Germline trimming cut 6 bases from V and 1 base from J; bases unmatched to any gene: 2. Germline assignment: CDR1 SGHAT and CDR2 FQNNGV. The CDR3 DNA follows: TGTGCCAGCAGTCGACAGGGGAACACTGAAGCTTTCTTT. Its protein is CASSRQGNTEAFF.

The chain carries TRBV5-1 and TRBJ1-2, with D possibly matching TRBD1 (6 bases). Trimming shortened V by 4 bases and J by 10 bases, and 26 bases separated the two germline ends. CDR3 size: 16 residues. Germline CDR1 reads SGHRS; CDR2 reads YFSETQ. As DNA, the CDR3 is TGCGCCAGCAGCCCGGGTACCGCGGGGGCGGCGAACGACTACACCTTC. Translating gives CASSPGTAGAANDYTF.

This chain links TRBV7-2 with TRBJ2-7; D is unresolved. The germline gives CDR1 SGHTA, CDR2 FQGNSA. Trimming shortened V by 5 bases and J by 3 bases, and 11 bases separated the two germline ends. This CDR3 has 13 residues. CDR3 amino acids: CASSLPTGYEQYF. Here the CDR3 DNA reads TGTGCCAGCAGCCTACCGACTGGCTACGAGCAGTACTTC.

This clonotype has only a few counts. This sequence joins TRBV5-1 and TRBJ2-7; the D is unclear. This CDR3 contains 16 residues. Germline V gene data show CDR1 as SGHRS and CDR2 as YFSETQ. Trimming removed 4 bases from V and 6 bases from J, with 23 bases in between. This CDR3 is CASSPSALSKSGEQYF. CDR3 bases: TGCGCCAGCAGCCCCTCGGCTCTCTCAAAATCGGGCGAGCAGTACTTC.

This clonotype was found a few times. V usage is TRBV10-3 and J usage is TRBJ2-1, with D perhaps matching TRBD2 (6 bases). The CDR3 extends over 12 amino acids. The germline gives CDR1 ENHRY, CDR2 SYGVKD. V was clipped by 8 bases and J by 9 bases, with 14 bases between them. The CDR3 region is CAIRRAGGEQFF. The CDR3 DNA sequence: TGTGCCATCCGCCGGGCCGGGGGTGAGCAGTTCTTC.

The rearrangement uses TRBV6-2 or TRBV6-3 and TRBJ2-1; TRBD1 matches at 9 bases. Unmatched junction bases numbered 9, after V lost 6 bases and J lost 12 bases. The germline gives CDR1 MNHEY, CDR2 SVGEGT. The CDR3 totals 13 residues. CDR3 amino acids: CASSRDRDSAQFF. The DNA of the CDR3 is TGTGCCAGCAGCCGGGACAGGGACTCAGCGCAGTTCTTC.

The chain combines TRBV30 with TRBJ2-5; TRBD1 or TRBD2 may be the D gene (5 bases each). The CDR3 totals 13 residues. Trimming left V 1 base short and J 5 bases short, with 11 bases between. Per the germline V gene, CDR1 is GTSNPN and CDR2 is SVGIG (reference sequence). CDR3 nucleotides: TGTGCCTGGAGTGACGGGTGGGGGGAGACCCAGTACTTC. It is translated as CAWSDGWGETQYF.

The chain joins TRBV7-6 to TRBJ2-5; maybe TRBD2 (6 bases). Germline CDR1 is SGHVS and CDR2 is FNYEAQ. V dropped 5 bases and J dropped 2 bases, with 12 bases sitting between them. The CDR3 loop spans 14 amino acids. As DNA, the CDR3 is TGTGCCAGCAGCCATCGACTAGGGCAAGAGACCCAGTACTTC. It codes for CASSHRLGQETQYF.

The V and J genes are TRBV7-2 and TRBJ1-5; TRBD1 matches at 7 bases. Germline CDR1 reads SGHTA; CDR2 reads FQGNSA. V trimming: 1 base; J trimming: 4 bases; junction bases outside the gene matches: 10. The CDR3 has 17 residues. The CDR3: CASSLGGAGGRNQPQHF. CDR3 in DNA: TGTGCCAGCAGCTTAGGTGGGGCAGGGGGTCGGAATCAGCCCCAGCATTTT. The variable domain in full, with the rest retrieved from reference TRBV7-2 and TRBJ1-5, is GAGVSQSPSNKVTEKGKDVELRCDPISGHTALYWYRQSLGQGLEFLIYFQGNSAPDKSGLPSDRFSAERTGGSVSTLTIQRTQQEDSAVYLCASSLGGAGGRNQPQHFGDGTRLSIL.

The gene calls are TRBV10-1 and TRBJ1-6; 9 bases align to TRBD1. Germline V gene data show CDR1 as WNHNN and CDR2 as SYGVQD (reference sequence). The CDR3 is 19 amino acids. Trimming at V came to 5 bases and at J to 0 bases, leaving 11 bases not matched to a gene. The DNA of the CDR3 is TGCGCCAGCAGTCACCCGGGACAGGGACAGAGCTCCTATAATTCACCCCTCCACTTT. As protein: CASSHPGQGQSSYNSPLHF.

This clonotype was seen more than once but under ten times. This chain links TRBV7-9 with TRBJ2-2; TRBD2 matches 7 bases. Germline V gives CDR1 SEHNR, CDR2 FQNEAQ (reference sequence). J was trimmed by 5 bases and V by 2 bases; bases with no gene match: 5. This CDR3 has 15 residues. The CDR3 is CASSLFSGVTGELFF. The CDR3, as DNA: TGTGCCAGCAGCTTATTCAGCGGGGTTACCGGGGAGCTGTTTTTT.

The chain recombines TRBV5-1 with TRBJ2-3; 8 bases match TRBD1. Germline CDR1 SGHRS, CDR2 YFSETQ. Trimming cost V 7 bases and J 2 bases; bases outside gene matches: 9. The CDR3 is 15 residues long. This CDR3 is CASGPGTGITDTQYF. CDR3 coding DNA: TGCGCCAGCGGCCCTGGGACAGGTATCACAGATACGCAGTATTTT. Full variable domain (remainder filled in from reference TRBV5-1 and TRBJ2-3): KAGVTQTPRYLIKTRGQQVTLSCSPISGHRSVSWYQQTPGQGLQFLFEYFSETQRNKGNFPGRFSGRQFSNSRSEMNVSTLELGDSALYLCASGPGTGITDTQYFGPGTRLTVL.

In this sample, this clonotype turned up a few times. The CDR3 coding sequence is TGTGCCAGCAGCTTCCGTCGGGGGGGGTACACAGATACGCAGTATTTT. Translating gives CASSFRRGGYTDTQYF. The chain carries TRBV11-2 and TRBJ2-3, with TRBD2 identical over 8 bases. Germline V gene lookup returns CDR1 SGHAT and CDR2 FQNNGV. The V gene end was trimmed by 3 bases and the J gene end by 2 bases; junction bases not matched to a gene: 7. CDR3 length: 16 residues.

This clonotype was counted ten times or more. The chain uses TRBV4-2 and TRBJ2-3; TRBD2 aligns across 7 bases. Germline CDR1 and CDR2: LGHNA and YNFKEQ. V trimming: 0 bases; J trimming: 0 bases; junction bases outside the gene matches: 24. The CDR3 totals 23 residues. The CDR3 reads CASSQDPRRTWAGETTSTDTQYF. Here the CDR3 DNA reads TGTGCCAGCAGCCAAGACCCACGTCGCACTTGGGCGGGAGAGACTACTAGCACAGATACGCAGTATTTT.

This clonotype was seen more than once but under ten times. This chain connects TRBV14 to TRBJ1-2; D not resolved. Germline lookup yields CDR1 SGHDN and CDR2 FVKESK. The CDR3 consists of 15 residues. Trimming left V 2 bases short and J 3 bases short, with 13 bases between. The CDR3 DNA reads as TGTGCCAGCAGCCAATCAGTCCACGGTGACTATGGCTACACCTTC. Translation gives CASSQSVHGDYGYTF.

This clonotype has a handful of counts. The gene calls are TRBV4-3 and TRBJ2-1; maybe TRBD2 (6 bases). Trimming took off 0 bases at V and 8 bases at J, with 17 bases between the two ends. This CDR3 has 16 amino acids. Germline V gene lookup returns CDR1 LGHNA and CDR2 YSLEER. CDR3 sequence reads: CASSQDRVGSWYEQFF. CDR3 DNA sequence: TGCGCCAGCAGCCAAGATCGGGTCGGGAGCTGGTATGAGCAGTTCTTC.

The genes are TRBV2 and TRBJ2-5; D may match TRBD1 or TRBD2 (5 bases each). Trimming cost V 7 bases and J 2 bases, with 17 bases left between them. CDR3 length: 15 amino acids. The germline CDR1 and CDR2 sequences are SNHLY and FYNNEI. CDR3 protein: CASTGTWDLQETQYF. The CDR3 DNA is TGTGCCAGCACCGGTACATGGGACCTACAAGAGACCCAGTACTTC.

This clonotype has only a few counts. The chain combines TRBV5-8 with TRBJ2-7; D might be TRBD2 (5 bases). Trimming pared 4 bases from V and 0 bases from J, leaving 23 bases between. The CDR3 has 18 amino acids. From germline, CDR1 is SGHTS and CDR2 YDEGEE. For the CDR3, the DNA is TGTGCCAGCAGCCTGACACGGGATAGCGCGAGGAGCTCCTACGAGCAGTACTTC. Translating gives CASSLTRDSARSSYEQYF.

The sample holds many counts of this clonotype. This chain connects TRBV15 to TRBJ2-1; a possible D gene is TRBD2 (6 bases). This CDR3 spans 15 amino acids. The V end lost 0 bases, the J end lost 8 bases, and 14 bases lay between the germline ends. CDR1 and CDR2 (germline): LNHNV, YYDKDF (reference sequence). CDR3 protein: CATSRDFGGTDEQFF. CDR3 nucleotide sequence: TGTGCCACCAGCAGAGATTTTGGGGGGACGGATGAGCAGTTCTTC.

At least ten counts were recorded for this clonotype. This chain joins TRBV14 and TRBJ2-7, with 15 bases fitting TRBD2. V trimming: 5 bases; J trimming: 2 bases; junction bases outside the gene matches: 7. The CDR3 spans 17 residues. CDR1 SGHDN and CDR2 FVKESK come from the germline V gene. In DNA form, the CDR3 reads TGTGCCAGCAGCTTCGGGACTAGCGGGGGGCGACCCTACGAGCAGTACTTC. Protein product: CASSFGTSGGRPYEQYF. The full variable domain, in which reference TRBV14 and TRBJ2-7 provide the parts outside the CDR3, is EAGVTQFPSHSVIEKGQTVTLRCDPISGHDNLYWYRRVMGKEIKFLLHFVKESKQDESGMPNNRFLAERTGGTYSTLKVQPAELEDSGVYFCASSFGTSGGRPYEQYFGPGTRLTVT.

CDR3 region: CASSLTSSGTTSYEQYF. CDR3 nucleotide sequence: TGCGCCAGCAGCTTAACCTCCTCCGGGACGACCTCCTACGAGCAGTACTTC. The chain couples TRBV5-1 to TRBJ2-7, with D perhaps TRBD1 or TRBD2 (5 bases each). Germline V gives CDR1 SGHRS, CDR2 YFSETQ. The CDR3 consists of 17 residues. Trimming cost V 2 bases and J 0 bases, with 18 bases left between them.

V gene TRBV4-2 combines with J gene TRBJ2-5; D tentatively fits TRBD1 or TRBD2 (6 bases each). With 5 bases removed from V and 4 bases from J, the gap between germline ends came to 20 bases. The CDR3 loop spans 16 amino acids. Looked up from germline, CDR1 is LGHNA and CDR2 is YNFKEQ. The CDR3 loop reads CASSTGGQGGRETQYF. The DNA for the CDR3 is TGTGCCAGCAGCACCGGGGGCCAAGGTGGACGAGAGACCCAGTACTTC.